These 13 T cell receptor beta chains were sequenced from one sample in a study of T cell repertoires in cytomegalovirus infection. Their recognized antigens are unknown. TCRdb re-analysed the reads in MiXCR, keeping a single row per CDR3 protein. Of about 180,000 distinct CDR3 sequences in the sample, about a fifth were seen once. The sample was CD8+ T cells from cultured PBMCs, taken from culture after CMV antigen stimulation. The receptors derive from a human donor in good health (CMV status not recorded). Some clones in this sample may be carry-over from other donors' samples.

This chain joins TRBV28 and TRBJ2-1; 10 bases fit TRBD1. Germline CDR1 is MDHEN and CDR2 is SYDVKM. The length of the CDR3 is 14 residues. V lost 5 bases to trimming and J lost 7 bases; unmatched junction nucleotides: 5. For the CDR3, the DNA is TGTGCCAGCAGTCCTGACAGGGGGCTAAATGAGCAGTTCTTC. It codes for CASSPDRGLNEQFF.

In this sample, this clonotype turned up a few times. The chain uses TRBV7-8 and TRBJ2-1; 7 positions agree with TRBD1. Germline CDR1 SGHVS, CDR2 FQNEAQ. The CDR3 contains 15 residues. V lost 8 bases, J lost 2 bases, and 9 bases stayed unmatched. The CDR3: CASSPWDSPYNEQFF. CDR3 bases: TGTGCCAGCTCCCCTTGGGACAGCCCCTACAATGAGCAGTTCTTC.

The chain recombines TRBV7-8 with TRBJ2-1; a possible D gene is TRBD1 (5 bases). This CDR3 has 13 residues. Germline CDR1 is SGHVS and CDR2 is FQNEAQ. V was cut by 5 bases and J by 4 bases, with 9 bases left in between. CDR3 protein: CASSHDSYNEQFF. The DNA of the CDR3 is TGTGCCAGCAGCCACGACAGTTACAATGAGCAGTTCTTC.

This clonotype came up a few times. In DNA, the CDR3 is TGTGCCAGCATTGAAAGGCAGGGGTATGGCTACACCTTC. Translating it yields CASIERQGYGYTF. The rearrangement uses TRBV12-3 or TRBV12-4 and TRBJ1-2; D perhaps matches TRBD1 (6 bases). The CDR3 contains 13 residues. The ends were cut back, 7 bases at V and 5 bases at J, with 14 bases in the middle.

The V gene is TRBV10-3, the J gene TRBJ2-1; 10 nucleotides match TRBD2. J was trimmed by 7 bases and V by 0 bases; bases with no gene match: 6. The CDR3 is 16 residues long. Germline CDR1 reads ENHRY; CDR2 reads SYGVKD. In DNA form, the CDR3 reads TGTGCCATCAGTGAGTCGCTAGCGGGGGAGGTGAATGAGCAGTTCTTC. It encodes CAISESLAGEVNEQFF.

The CDR3 nucleotides read TGCGCCAGCAGCCAAGACCCGGGATCTAACTATGGCTACACCTTC. It translates to CASSQDPGSNYGYTF. V gene TRBV4-1 combines with J gene TRBJ1-2; D is ambiguous. The CDR3 totals 15 residues. In germline, CDR1 is MGHRA, CDR2 YSYEKL. The ends were cut back, 0 bases at V and 0 bases at J, with 8 bases in the middle.

CDR3 sequence reads: CASSLVVVRNTGELFF. The CDR3 DNA reads as TGTGCCAGCAGCTTAGTAGTCGTCCGGAACACCGGGGAGCTGTTTTTT. The rearrangement uses TRBV7-9 and TRBJ2-2, with D uncertain. Germline CDR1 reads SEHNR; CDR2 reads FQNEAQ (reference sequence). This CDR3 is built from 16 residues. Trimming shortened V by 1 base and J by 1 base, and 10 bases separated the two germline ends. Based on the CDR3 plus reference TRBV7-9 and TRBJ2-2, the full variable domain is DTGVSQNPRHKITKRGQNVTFRCDPISEHNRLYWYRQTLGQGPEFLTYFQNEAQLEKSRLLSDRFSAERPKGSFSTLEIQRTEQGDSAMYLCASSLVVVRNTGELFFGEGSRLTVL.

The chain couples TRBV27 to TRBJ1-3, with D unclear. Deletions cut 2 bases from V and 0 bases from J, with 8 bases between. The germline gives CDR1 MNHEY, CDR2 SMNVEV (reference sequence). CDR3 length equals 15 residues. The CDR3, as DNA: TGTGCCAGCAGTTTAGATCGATTCTCTGGAAACACCATATATTTT. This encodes CASSLDRFSGNTIYF.

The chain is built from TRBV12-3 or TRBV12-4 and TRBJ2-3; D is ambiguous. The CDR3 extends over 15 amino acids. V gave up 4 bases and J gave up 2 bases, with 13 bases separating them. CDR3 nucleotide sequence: TGTGCCAGCAGTTGGACGGATCCACTCACAGATACGCAGTATTTT. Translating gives CASSWTDPLTDTQYF.

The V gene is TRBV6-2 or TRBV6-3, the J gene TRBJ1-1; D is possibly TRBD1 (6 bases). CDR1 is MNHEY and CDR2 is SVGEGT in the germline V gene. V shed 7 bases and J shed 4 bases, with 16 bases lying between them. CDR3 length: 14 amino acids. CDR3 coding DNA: TGTGCCAGCAATCTGCACAGGGAGGGCACTGAAGCTTTCTTT. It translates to CASNLHREGTEAFF.

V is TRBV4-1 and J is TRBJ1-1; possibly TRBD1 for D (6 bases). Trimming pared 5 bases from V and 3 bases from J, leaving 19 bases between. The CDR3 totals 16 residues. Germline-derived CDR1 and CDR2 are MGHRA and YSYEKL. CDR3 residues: CASSTRQDHVDTEAFF. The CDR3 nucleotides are TGCGCCAGCAGCACCCGACAGGACCACGTTGACACTGAAGCTTTCTTT.

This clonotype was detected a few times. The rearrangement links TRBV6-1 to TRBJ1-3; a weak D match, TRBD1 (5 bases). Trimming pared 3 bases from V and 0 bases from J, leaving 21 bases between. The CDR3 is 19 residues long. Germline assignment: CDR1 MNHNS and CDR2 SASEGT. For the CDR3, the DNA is TGTGCCAGCAGTGATCTCTACTGGGTTCAGGGAGGCTCTGGAAACACCATATATTTT. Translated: CASSDLYWVQGGSGNTIYF.

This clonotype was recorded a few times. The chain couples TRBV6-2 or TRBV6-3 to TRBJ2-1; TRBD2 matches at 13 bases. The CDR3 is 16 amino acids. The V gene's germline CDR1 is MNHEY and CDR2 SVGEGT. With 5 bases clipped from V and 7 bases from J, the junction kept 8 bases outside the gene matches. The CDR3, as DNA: TGTGCCAGCAGTCACCTATCGACTAGCGGGGGGAATGAGCAGTTCTTC. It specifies CASSHLSTSGGNEQFF.